The clone carrying this TCR beta chain was counted between two and nine times. Its target is unknown. This sample was included in a study of T cell repertoires in cytomegalovirus infection. CDR1 is SGHTA, CDR2 FQGNSA, per germline. The CDR3 consists of 12 residues. V lost 5 bases to trimming and J lost 10 bases, with 12 bases between them. Each CDR3 protein is one row after TCRdb ran MiXCR on the reads. The profile shows about half a million distinct CDR3 sequences, 30% to 40% of them singletons. The sequenced sample was cultured PBMCs, obtained from culture after CMV antigen stimulation. This clonotype originated in a human donor in good health (CMV status not recorded). Some clones in this sample may be carry-over from other donors' samples. The genes are TRBV7-2 and TRBJ2-1, with D hard to call. The CDR3 DNA is TGTGCCAGCAGCCCCTACTTCGGGGAGCAGTTCTTC. This translates into CASSPYFGEQFF.